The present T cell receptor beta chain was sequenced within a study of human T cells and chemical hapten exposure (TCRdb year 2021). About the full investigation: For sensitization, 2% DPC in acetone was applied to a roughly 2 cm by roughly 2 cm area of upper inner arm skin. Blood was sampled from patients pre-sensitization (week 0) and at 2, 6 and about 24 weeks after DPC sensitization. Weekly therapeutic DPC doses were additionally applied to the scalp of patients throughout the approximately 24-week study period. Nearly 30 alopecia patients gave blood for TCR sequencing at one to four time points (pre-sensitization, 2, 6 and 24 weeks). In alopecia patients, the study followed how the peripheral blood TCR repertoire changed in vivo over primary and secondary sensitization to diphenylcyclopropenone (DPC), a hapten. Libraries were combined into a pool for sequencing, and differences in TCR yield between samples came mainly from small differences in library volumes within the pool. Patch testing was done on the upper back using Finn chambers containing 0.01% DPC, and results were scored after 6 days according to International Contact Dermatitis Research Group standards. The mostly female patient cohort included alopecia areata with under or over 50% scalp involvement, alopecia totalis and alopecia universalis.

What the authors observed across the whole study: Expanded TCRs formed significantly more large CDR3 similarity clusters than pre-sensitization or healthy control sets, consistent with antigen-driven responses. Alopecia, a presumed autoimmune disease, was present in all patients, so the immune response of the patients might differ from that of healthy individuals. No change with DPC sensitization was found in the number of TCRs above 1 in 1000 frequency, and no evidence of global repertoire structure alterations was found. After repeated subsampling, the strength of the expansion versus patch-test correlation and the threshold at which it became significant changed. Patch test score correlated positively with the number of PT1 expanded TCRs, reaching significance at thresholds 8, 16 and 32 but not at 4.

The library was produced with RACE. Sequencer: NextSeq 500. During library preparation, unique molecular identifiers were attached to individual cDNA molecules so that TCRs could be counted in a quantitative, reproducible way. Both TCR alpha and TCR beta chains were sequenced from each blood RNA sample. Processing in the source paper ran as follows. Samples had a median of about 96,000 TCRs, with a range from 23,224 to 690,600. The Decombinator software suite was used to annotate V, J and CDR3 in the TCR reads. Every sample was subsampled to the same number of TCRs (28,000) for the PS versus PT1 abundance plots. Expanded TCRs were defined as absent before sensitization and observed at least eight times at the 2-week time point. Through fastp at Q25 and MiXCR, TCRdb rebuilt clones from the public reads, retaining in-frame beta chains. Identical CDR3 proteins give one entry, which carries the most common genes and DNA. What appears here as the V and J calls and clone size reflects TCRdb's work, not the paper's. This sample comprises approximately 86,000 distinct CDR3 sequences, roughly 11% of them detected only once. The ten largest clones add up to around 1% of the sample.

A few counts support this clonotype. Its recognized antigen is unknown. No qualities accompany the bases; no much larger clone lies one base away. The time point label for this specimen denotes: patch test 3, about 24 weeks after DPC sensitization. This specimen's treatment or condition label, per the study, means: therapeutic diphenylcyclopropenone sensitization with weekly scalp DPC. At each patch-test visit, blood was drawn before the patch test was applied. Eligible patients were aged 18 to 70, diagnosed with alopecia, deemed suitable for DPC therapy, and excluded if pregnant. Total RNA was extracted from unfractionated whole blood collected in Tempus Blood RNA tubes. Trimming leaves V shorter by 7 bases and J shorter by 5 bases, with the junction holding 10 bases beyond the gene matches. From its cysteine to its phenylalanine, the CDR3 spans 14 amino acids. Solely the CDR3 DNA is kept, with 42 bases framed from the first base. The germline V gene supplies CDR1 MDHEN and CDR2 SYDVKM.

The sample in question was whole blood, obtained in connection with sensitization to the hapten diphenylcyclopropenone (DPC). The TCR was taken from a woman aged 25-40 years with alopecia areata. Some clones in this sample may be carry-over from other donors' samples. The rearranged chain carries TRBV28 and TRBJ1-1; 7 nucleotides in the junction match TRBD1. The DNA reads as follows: TGTGCCAGCATCCAAACAGGGGTCGGGACTGAAGCTTTCTTT. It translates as CASIQTGVGTEAFF.